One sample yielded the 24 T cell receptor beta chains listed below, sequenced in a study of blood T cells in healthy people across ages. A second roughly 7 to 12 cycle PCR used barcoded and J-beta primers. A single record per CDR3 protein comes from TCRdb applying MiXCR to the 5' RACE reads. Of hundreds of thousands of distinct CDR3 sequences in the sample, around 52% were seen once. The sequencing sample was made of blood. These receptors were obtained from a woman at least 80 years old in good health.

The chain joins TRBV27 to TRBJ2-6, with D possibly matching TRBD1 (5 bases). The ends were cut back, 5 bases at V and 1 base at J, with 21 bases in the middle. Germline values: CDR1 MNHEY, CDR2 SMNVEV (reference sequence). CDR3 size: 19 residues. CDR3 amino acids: CASSPNHLQGGSGANVLTF. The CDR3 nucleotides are TGTGCCAGCAGTCCCAATCACCTGCAGGGTGGGTCTGGGGCCAACGTCCTGACTTTC.

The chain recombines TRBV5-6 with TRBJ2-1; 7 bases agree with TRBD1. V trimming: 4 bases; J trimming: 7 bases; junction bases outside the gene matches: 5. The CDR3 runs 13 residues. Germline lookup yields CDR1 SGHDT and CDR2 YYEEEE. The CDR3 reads CASSGRQGNEQFF. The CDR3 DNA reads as TGTGCCAGCAGCGGGCGACAGGGAAATGAGCAGTTCTTC.

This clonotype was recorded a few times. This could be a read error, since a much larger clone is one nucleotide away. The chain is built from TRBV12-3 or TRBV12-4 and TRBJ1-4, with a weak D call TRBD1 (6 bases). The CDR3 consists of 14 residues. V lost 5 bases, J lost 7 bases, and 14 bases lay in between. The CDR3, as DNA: TGTGCCAGCAGTGTGACAGGACTTGTTGAAAAACTGTTTTTT. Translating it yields CASSVTGLVEKLFF.

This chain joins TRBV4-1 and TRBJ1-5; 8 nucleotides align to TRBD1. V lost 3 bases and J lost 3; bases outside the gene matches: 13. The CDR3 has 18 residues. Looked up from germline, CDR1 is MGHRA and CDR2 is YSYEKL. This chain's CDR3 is CASSHQDRAVGANQPQHF. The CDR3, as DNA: TGCGCCAGCAGCCATCAGGACAGGGCCGTTGGGGCCAATCAGCCCCAGCATTTT.

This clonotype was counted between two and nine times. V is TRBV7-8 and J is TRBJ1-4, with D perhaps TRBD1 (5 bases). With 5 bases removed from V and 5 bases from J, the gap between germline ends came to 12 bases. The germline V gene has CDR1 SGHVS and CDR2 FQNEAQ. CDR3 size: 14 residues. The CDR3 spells CASSIRQKNEKLFF. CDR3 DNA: TGTGCCAGCAGCATTCGACAGAAGAATGAAAAACTGTTTTTT.

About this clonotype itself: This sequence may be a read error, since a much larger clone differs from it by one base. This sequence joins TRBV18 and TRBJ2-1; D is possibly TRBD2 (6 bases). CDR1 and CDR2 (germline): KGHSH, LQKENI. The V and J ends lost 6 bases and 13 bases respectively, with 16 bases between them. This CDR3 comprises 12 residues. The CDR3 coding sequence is TGTGCCAGCTCTCAGAACCGGGAGACCCAGTTCTTC. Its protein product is CASSQNRETQFF.

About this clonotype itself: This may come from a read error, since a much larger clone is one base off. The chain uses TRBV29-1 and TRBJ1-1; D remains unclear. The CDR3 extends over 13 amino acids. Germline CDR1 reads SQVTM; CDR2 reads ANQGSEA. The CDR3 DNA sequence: TGCGGCGGATACTCGGGATTCAGCACTGAAGCTTTCTTT. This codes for CGGYSGFSTEAFF.

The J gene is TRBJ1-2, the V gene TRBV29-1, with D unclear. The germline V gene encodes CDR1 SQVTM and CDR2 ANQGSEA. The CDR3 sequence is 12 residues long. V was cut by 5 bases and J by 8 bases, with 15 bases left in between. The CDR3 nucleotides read TGCAGCGTTTCTCCAGCGGCGGGGGGCTACACCTTC. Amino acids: CSVSPAAGGYTF.

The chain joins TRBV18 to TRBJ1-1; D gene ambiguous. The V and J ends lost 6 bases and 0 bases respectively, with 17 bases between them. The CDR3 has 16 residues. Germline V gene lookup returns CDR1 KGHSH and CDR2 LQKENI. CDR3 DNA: TGTGCCAGCTCCCCGGCCATTTTATCCCTGAACACTGAAGCTTTCTTT. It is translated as CASSPAILSLNTEAFF.

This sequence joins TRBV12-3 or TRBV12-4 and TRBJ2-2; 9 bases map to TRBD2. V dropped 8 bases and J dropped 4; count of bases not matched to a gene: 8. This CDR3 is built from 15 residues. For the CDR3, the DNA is TGTGCCAGCGCTCAGGGACTAGCAGGCACCGGGGAGCTGTTTTTT. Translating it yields CASAQGLAGTGELFF.

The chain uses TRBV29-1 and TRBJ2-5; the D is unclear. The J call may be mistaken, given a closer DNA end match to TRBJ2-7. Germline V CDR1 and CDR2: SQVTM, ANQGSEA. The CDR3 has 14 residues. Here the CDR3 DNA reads TGCAGCGTTGCCACAGCAACCGCGATTTACGAGCAGTACTTC. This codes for CSVATATAIYEQYF.

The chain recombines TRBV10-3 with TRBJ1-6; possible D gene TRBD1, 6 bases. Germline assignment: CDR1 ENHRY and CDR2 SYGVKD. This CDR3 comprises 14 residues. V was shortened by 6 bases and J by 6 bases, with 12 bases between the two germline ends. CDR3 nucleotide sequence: TGTGCCATCAGATCCAGGGGAACTAATTCACCCCTCCACTTT. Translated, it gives CAIRSRGTNSPLHF.

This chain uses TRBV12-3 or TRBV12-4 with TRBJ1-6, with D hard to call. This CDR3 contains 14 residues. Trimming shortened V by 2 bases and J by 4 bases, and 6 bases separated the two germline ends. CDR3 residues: CASSLLQYNSPLHF. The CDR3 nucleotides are TGTGCCAGCAGTTTACTGCAATATAATTCACCCCTCCACTTT.

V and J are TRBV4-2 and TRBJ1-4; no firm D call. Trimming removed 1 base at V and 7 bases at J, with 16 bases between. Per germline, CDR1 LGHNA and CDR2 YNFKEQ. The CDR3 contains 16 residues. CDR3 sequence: CASSQGERRRIEKLFF. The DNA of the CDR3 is TGTGCCAGCAGCCAAGGAGAAAGGCGCCGGATTGAAAAACTGTTTTTT.

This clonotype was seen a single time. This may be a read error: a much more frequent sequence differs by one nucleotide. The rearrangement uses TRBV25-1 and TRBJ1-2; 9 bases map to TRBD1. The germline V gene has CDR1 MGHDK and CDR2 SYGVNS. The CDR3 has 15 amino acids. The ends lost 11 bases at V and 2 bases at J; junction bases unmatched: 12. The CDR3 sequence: CAGTPTGGRNYGYTF. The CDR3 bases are TGTGCCGGCACACCGACAGGGGGAAGAAACTATGGCTACACCTTC.

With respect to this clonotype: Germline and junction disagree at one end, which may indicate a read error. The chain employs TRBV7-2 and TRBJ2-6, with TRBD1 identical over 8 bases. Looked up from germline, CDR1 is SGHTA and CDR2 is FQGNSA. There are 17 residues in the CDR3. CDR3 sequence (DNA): TGTGCCAGCAGCCAGACAGGGGCCCCCTCTGAGGCCAACGTCCTGACTTTC. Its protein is CASSQTGAPSEANVLTF.

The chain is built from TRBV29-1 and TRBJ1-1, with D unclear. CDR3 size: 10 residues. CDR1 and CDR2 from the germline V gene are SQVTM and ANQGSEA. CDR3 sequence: CNGVNTEAFF. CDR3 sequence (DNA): TGCAACGGGGTAAACACTGAAGCTTTCTTT.

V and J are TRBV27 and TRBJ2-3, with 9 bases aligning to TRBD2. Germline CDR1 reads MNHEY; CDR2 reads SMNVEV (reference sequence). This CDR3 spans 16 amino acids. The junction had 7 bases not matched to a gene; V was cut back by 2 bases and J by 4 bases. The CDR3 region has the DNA TGTGCCAGCAGTTTAAATGGCGGGGGGGCGTCAGATACGCAGTATTTT. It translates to CASSLNGGGASDTQYF.

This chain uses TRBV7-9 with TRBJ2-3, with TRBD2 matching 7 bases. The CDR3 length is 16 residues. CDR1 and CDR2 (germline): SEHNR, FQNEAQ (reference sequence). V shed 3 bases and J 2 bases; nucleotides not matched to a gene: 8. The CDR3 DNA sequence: TGTGCCAGCAGCTTTAGTCAGCGGGGACCCACAGATACGCAGTATTTT. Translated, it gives CASSFSQRGPTDTQYF.

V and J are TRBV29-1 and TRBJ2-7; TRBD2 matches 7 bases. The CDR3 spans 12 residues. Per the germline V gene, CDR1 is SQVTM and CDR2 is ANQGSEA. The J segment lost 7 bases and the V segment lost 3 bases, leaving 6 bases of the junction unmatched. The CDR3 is CSVDGGGDEQYF. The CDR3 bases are TGCAGCGTTGATGGGGGAGGGGATGAGCAGTACTTC.

For the CDR3, the DNA is TGCGCCAGCAGCTACCGCCAGGGGGCCGGGGATAACGAGCAGTACTTC. Its translation is CASSYRQGAGDNEQYF. J is TRBJ2-7 and V is TRBV5-1; 8 bases are shared with TRBD1. CDR1 SGHRS and CDR2 YFSETQ come from the germline V gene. The CDR3 has 16 amino acids. The V gene end was trimmed by 3 bases and the J gene end by 5 bases; junction bases not matched to a gene: 13.

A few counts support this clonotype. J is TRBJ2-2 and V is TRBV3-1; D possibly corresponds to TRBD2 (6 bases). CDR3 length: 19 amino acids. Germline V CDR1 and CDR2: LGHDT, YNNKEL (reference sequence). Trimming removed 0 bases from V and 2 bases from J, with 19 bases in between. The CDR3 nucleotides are TGTGCCAGCAGCCAAGATAGACTAGGGGTTTTAGATAACACCGGGGAGCTGTTTTTT. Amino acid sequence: CASSQDRLGVLDNTGELFF.

In nucleotides, the CDR3 is TGTGCCATCAGTAGTGGCAGCGGCACTGAAGCTTTCTTT. Its translation: CAISSGSGTEAFF. This sequence joins TRBV10-3 and TRBJ1-1; D not certain. V was pared by 5 bases and J by 4 bases, with 11 bases between. Germline CDR1 reads ENHRY; CDR2 reads SYGVKD. The CDR3 runs 13 residues.

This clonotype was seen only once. For the CDR3, the DNA is TGTGCCAGCAGCTTCGCCCCTGGAGATACGCAGTATTTT. The encoded protein is CASSFAPGDTQYF. V and J are TRBV7-2 and TRBJ2-3; unclear D gene. The germline V and J ends were trimmed by 3 bases and 5 bases, with 9 bases remaining between them. The V gene's germline CDR1 is SGHTA and CDR2 FQGNSA. CDR3 length: 13 amino acids.